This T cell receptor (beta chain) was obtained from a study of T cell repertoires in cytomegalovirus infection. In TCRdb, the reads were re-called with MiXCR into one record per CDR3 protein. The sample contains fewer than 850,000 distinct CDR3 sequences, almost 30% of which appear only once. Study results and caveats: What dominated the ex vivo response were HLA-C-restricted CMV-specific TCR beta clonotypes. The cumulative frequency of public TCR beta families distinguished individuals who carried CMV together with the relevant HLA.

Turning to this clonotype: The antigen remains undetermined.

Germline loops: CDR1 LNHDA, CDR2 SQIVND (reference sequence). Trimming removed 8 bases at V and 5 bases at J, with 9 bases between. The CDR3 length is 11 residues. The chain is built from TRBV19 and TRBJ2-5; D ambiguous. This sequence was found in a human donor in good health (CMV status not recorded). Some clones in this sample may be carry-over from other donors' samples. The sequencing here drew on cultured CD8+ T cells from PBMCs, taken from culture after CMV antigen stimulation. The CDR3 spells CASQVGETQYF. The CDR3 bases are TGTGCCAGTCAGGTTGGGGAGACCCAGTACTTC. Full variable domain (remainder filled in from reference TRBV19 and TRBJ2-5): DGGITQSPKYLFRKEGQNVTLSCEQNLNHDAMYWYRQDPGQGLRLIYYSQIVNDFQKGDIAEGYSVSREKKESFPLTVTSAQKNPTAFYLCASQVGETQYFGPGTRLLVL.